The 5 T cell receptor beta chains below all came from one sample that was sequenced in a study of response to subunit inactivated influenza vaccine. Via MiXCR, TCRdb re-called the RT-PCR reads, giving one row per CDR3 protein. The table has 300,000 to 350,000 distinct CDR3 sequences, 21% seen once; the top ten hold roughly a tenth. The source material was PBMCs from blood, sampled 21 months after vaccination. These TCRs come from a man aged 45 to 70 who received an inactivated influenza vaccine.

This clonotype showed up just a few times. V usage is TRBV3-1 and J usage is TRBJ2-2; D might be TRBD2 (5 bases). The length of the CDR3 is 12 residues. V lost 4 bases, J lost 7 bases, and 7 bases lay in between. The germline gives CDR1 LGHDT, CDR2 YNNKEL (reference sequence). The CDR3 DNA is TGTGCCAGCAGCCCCGGAGGCGGGGAGCTGTTTTTT. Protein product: CASSPGGGELFF.

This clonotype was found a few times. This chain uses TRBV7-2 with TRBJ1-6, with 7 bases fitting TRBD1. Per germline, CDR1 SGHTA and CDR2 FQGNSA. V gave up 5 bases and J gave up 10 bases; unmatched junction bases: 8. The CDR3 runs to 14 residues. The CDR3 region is CASSRQGRRSPLHF. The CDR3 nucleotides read TGTGCCAGCAGCCGACAGGGTCGCCGGTCACCCCTCCACTTT.

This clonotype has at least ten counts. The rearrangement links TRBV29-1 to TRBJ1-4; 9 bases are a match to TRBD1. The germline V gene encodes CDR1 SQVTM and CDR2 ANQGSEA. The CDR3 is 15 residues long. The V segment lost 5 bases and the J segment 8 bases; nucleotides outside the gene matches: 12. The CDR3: CSVLSGTGRVEKLFF. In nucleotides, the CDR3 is TGCAGCGTTTTGTCAGGGACAGGGCGAGTAGAAAAACTGTTTTTT.

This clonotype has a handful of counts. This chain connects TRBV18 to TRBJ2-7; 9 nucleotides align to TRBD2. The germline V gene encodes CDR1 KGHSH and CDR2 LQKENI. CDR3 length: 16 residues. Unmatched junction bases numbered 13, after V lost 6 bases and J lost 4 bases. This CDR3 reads CASSPTAGTSKYEQYF. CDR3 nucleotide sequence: TGTGCCAGCTCGCCAACAGCCGGGACTAGCAAGTACGAGCAGTACTTC.

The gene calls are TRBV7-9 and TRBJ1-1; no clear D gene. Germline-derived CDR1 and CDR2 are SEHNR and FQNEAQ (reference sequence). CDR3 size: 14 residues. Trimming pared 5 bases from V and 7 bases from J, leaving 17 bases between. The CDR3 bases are TGTGCCAGCAGCATTGGACCGACCGGAAGTGAAGCTTTCTTT. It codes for CASSIGPTGSEAFF.